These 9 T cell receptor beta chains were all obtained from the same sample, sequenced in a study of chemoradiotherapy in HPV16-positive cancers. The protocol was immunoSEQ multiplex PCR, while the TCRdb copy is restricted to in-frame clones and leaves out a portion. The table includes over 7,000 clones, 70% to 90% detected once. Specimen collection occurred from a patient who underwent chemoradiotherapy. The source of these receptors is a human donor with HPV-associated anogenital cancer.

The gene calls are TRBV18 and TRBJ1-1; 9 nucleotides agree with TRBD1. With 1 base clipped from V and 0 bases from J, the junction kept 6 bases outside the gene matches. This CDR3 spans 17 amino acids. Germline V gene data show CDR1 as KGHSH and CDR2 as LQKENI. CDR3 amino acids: CASSPRTGDLMNTEAFF. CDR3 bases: TGTGCCAGCTCACCACGGACAGGGGACCTAATGAACACTGAAGCTTTCTTT.

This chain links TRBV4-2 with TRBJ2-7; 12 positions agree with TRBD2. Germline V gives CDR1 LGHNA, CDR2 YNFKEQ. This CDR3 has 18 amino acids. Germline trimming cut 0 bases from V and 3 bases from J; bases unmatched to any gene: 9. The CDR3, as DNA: TGTGCCAGCAGCCAAGATCTGACTAGCGGGGGTCTTGACTACGAGCAGTACTTC. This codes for CASSQDLTSGGLDYEQYF.

CDR3 in DNA: TGTGCCAGCAGTTTGTCCCTATCTAATAGGGGGACCGAGCAGTACTTC. Its protein product is CASSLSLSNRGTEQYF. This chain connects TRBV27 to TRBJ2-7; TRBD1 might be the D (6 bases). This CDR3 contains 16 residues. Trimming shortened V by 3 bases and J by 6 bases, and 21 bases separated the two germline ends. From germline, CDR1 is MNHEY and CDR2 SMNVEV (reference sequence).

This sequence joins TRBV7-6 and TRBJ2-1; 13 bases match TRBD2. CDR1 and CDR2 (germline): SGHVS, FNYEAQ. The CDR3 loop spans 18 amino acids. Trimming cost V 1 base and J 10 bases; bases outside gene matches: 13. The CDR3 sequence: CASSLELLTSGRSREQFF. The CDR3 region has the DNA TGTGCCAGCAGCTTAGAACTATTGACTAGCGGGAGGTCGAGGGAGCAGTTCTTC.

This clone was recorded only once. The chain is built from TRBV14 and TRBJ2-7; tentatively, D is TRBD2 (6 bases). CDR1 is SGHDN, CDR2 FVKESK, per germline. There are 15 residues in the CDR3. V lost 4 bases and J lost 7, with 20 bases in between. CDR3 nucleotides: TGTGCCAGCAGCCCGCACGGGCCCCGGGCGGGGGAGCAGTACTTC. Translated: CASSPHGPRAGEQYF.

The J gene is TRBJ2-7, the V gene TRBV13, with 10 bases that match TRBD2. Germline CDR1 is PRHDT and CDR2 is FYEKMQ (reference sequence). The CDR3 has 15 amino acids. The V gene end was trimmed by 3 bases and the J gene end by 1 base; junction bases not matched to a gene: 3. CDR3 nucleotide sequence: TGTGCCAGCAGCTTGACACTAGCGGGGTCCTACGAGCAGTACTTC. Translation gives CASSLTLAGSYEQYF.

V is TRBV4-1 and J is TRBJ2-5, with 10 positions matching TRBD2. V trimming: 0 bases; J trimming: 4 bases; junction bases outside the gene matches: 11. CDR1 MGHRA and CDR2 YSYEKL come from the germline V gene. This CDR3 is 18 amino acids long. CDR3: CASSQDIAGGDYRETQYF. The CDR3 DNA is TGCGCCAGCAGCCAAGATATAGCGGGGGGCGATTACAGAGAGACCCAGTACTTC.

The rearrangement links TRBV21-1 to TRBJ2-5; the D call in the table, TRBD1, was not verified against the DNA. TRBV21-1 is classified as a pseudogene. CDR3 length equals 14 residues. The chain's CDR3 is CASSKQGVGETQYF. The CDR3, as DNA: TGTGCCAGCAGCAAGCAGGGCGTTGGAGAGACCCAGTACTTC.

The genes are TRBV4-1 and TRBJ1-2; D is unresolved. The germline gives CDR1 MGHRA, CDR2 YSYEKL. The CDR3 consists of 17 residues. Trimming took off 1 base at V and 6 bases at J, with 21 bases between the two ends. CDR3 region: CASSQVMGVRSGDGYTF. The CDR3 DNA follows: TGCGCCAGCAGCCAAGTCATGGGCGTTCGATCGGGAGATGGCTACACCTTC.